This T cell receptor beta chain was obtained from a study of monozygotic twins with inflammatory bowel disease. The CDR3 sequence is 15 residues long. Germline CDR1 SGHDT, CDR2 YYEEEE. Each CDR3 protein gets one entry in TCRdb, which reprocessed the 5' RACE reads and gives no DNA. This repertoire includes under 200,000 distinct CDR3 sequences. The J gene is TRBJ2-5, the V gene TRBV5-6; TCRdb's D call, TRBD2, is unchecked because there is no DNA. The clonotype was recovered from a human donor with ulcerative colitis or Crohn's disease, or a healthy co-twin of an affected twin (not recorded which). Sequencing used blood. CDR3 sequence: CASSRGLAGGETQYF.